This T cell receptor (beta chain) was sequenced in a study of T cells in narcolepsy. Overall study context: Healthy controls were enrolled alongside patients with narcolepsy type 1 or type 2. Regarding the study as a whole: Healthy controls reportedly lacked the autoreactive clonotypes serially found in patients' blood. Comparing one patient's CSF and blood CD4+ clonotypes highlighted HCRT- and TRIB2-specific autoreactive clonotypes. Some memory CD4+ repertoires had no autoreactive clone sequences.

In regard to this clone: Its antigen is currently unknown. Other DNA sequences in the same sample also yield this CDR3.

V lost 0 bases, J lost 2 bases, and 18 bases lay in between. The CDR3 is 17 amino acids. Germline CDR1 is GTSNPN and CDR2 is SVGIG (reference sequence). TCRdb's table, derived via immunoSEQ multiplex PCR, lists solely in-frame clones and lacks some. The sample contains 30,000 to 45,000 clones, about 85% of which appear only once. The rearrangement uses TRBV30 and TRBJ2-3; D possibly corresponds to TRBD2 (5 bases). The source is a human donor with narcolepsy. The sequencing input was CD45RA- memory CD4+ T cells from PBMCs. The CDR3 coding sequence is TGTGCCTGGAGTGTAAATTCCGGACTGGCGGTCACAGATACGCAGTATTTT. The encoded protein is CAWSVNSGLAVTDTQYF.